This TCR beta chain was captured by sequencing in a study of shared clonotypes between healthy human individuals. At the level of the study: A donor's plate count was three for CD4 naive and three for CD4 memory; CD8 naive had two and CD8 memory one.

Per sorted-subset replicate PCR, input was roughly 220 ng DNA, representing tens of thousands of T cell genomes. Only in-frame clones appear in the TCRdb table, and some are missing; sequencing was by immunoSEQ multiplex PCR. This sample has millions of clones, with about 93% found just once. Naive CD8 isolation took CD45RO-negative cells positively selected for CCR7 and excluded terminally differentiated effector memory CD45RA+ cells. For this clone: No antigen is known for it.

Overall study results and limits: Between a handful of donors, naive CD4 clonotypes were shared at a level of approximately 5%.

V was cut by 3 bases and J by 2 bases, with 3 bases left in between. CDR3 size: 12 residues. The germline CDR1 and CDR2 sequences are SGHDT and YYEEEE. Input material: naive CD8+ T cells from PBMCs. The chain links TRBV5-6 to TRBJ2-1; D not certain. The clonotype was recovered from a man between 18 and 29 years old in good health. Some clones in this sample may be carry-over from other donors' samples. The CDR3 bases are TGTGCCAGCAGCTCAACCTACAATGAGCAGTTCTTC. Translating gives CASSSTYNEQFF.